This TCR beta chain was identified during a study of TIL therapy for anti-PD-1-resistant metastatic lung cancer. Study information: Progressing patients received lymphodepletion, expanded TIL infusion and IL-2.

Stated time point: pre-treatment sample, taken before nivolumab and TIL therapy. Stage 4 NSCLC adults joined between 2017 and 2020. This was the immunoSEQ v3 assay. Profiled with immunoSEQ multiplex PCR; TCRdb holds only in-frame clones, not every one. The table has approximately 57,000 clones, around four fifths seen once; the top ten hold 2.9%. V lost 6 bases and J lost 2; bases outside the gene matches: 10. In germline, CDR1 is SEHNR, CDR2 FQNEAQ (reference sequence). This CDR3 region has 17 residues. The chain combines TRBV7-9 with TRBJ2-4; 10 nucleotides match TRBD1. This TCR derives from a person between 25 and 80 years old with non-small cell lung cancer. Sequenced material: blood, taken at baseline. The CDR3 region has the DNA TGTGCCAGCAGGGCGGCGGACAGGGGGGTAACCAAAAACATTCAGTACTTC. Amino acid sequence: CASRAADRGVTKNIQYF.